This T cell receptor (beta chain) was retrieved from a study of Graves' ophthalmopathy and Graves' hyperthyroidism. The TCR beta CDR3 regions underwent amplification from RNA transcripts. The first round was an RT-PCR with HTBI primers, and the second round was a multiplex PCR. MiXCR, applied by TCRdb to the multiplex PCR reads, yields one record per CDR3 protein. The sample holds around 340,000 distinct CDR3 sequences, roughly 15% seen once. CDR3 length: 14 amino acids. Trimming shortened V by 1 base and J by 4 bases, and 10 bases separated the two germline ends. CDR1 is KGHSH and CDR2 is LQKENI in the germline V gene. Enrollment excluded any patients with other autoimmune diseases, uncontrolled infections, pregnancy or lactation. This clonotype was picked up many times.

This clonotype was sampled from an adult man with Graves' ophthalmopathy. The V gene is TRBV18, the J gene TRBJ1-1; no reliable D call. The specimen was peripheral blood. The CDR3 sequence is CASSPHITFTEAFF. The CDR3 DNA reads TGTGCCAGCTCACCACACATCACCTTCACTGAAGCTTTCTTT.